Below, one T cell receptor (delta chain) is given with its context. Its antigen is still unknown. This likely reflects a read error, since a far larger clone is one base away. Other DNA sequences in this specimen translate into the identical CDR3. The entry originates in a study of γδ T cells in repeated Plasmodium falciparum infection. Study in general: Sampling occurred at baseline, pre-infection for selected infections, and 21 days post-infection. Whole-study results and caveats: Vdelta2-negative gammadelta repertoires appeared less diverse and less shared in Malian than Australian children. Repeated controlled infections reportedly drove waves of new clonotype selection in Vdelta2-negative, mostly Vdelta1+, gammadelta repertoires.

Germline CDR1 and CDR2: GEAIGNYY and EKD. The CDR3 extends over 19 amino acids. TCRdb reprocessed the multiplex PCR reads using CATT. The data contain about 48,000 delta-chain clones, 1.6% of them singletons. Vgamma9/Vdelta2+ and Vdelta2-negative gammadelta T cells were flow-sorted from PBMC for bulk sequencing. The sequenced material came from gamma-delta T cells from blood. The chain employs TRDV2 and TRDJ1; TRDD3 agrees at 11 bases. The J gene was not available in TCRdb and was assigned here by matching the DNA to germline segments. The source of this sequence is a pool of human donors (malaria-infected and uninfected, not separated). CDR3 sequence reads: CACDTGPGGYPPYTDKLIF. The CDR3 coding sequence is TGCGCCTGTGACACCGGCCCTGGGGGATACCCTCCGTACACCGATAAACTCATCTTT.